The 14 T cell receptor beta chains reported below all come from one sample, sequenced in a study of blood T cell repertoires in COVID-19. Only in-frame clones appear in the TCRdb table, and some are missing; sequencing was by immunoSEQ multiplex PCR. The table lists about 100,000 clones, around 85% of them singletons. Material for sequencing was PBMCs or T cells enriched from blood (not recorded which). Receptor source: a woman between 50 and 59 years old who had recovered from COVID-19.

The gene calls are TRBV5-1 and TRBJ1-4; possible D gene TRBD1, 5 bases. V lost 3 bases and J lost 0, with 12 bases in between. CDR1 and CDR2 (germline): SGHRS, YFSETQ. This CDR3 contains 16 residues. CDR3 nucleotides: TGCGCCAGCAGCTATGGACAAACAGCAACTAATGAAAAACTGTTTTTT. Encoded protein: CASSYGQTATNEKLFF. The variable domain in full, completed from reference TRBV5-1 and TRBJ1-4, reads KAGVTQTPRYLIKTRGQQVTLSCSPISGHRSVSWYQQTPGQGLQFLFEYFSETQRNKGNFPGRFSGRQFSNSRSEMNVSTLELGDSALYLCASSYGQTATNEKLFFGSGTQLSVL.

This chain links TRBV28 with TRBJ2-1; 11 bases agree with TRBD2. CDR3 length equals 13 residues. The junction had 4 bases not matched to a gene; V was cut back by 5 bases and J by 10 bases. Germline V lookup: CDR1 MDHEN, CDR2 SYDVKM. CDR3 in amino acids: CASSPRLAGEQFF. CDR3 sequence (DNA): TGTGCCAGCAGTCCCCGACTAGCGGGAGAGCAGTTCTTC.

The chain carries TRBV12-3 or TRBV12-4 and TRBJ1-1; 9 bases map to TRBD1. Trimming took 6 bases from V and 10 from J; bases not matched to a gene: 9. CDR3 length equals 13 residues. This CDR3 reads CASSLTGGMVAFF. In DNA, the CDR3 is TGTGCCAGCAGCCTGACAGGGGGTATGGTAGCTTTCTTT.

This chain joins TRBV9 and TRBJ1-6; D unclear. V lost 3 bases to trimming and J lost 9 bases, with 16 bases between them. Germline CDR1 reads SGDLS; CDR2 reads YYNGEE. CDR3 length: 15 amino acids. This chain's CDR3 is CASSARAGNPSPLHF. In DNA, the CDR3 is TGTGCCAGCAGCGCCCGAGCGGGGAATCCTTCACCCCTCCACTTT.

The rearrangement links TRBV6-1 to TRBJ1-5, with D possibly TRBD1 on 5 matching bases. From germline, CDR1 is MNHNS and CDR2 SASEGT. Trimming pared 4 bases from V and 4 bases from J, leaving 20 bases between. CDR3 size: 17 residues. This CDR3 is CASSADRDSFGNQPQHF. The CDR3, as DNA: TGTGCCAGCAGTGCAGACCGAGACAGTTTTGGTAATCAGCCCCAGCATTTT.

The chain recombines TRBV14 with TRBJ2-1; TRBD2 matches at 12 bases. V trimming: 1 base; J trimming: 2 bases; junction bases outside the gene matches: 9. The CDR3 runs to 19 residues. Germline lookup yields CDR1 SGHDN and CDR2 FVKESK. CDR3 region: CASSQAWSSSGRAYNEQFF. The CDR3 nucleotides are TGTGCCAGCAGCCAAGCCTGGTCGTCTAGCGGGAGGGCCTACAATGAGCAGTTCTTC.

The genes are TRBV29-1 and TRBJ1-1, with unresolved D. Trimming left V 4 bases short and J 4 bases short, with 16 bases between. The CDR3 loop spans 14 amino acids. Germline V gene sequence: CDR1 SQVTM, CDR2 ANQGSEA. CDR3 residues: CSVVRAVGGTEAFF. In nucleotides, the CDR3 is TGCAGCGTTGTGAGGGCCGTGGGTGGCACTGAAGCTTTCTTT.

V usage is TRBV9 and J usage is TRBJ2-5, with TRBD2 matching 11 bases. V was pared by 0 bases and J by 1 base, with 2 bases of the junction left unmatched. Germline V gene lookup returns CDR1 SGDLS and CDR2 YYNGEE. This CDR3 is 16 amino acids long. The CDR3 bases are TGTGCCAGCAGCGTAGCCACTAGCGGGGGCCAAGAGACCCAGTACTTC. It is translated as CASSVATSGGQETQYF.

The rearrangement links TRBV15 to TRBJ2-1, with D unresolved. CDR1 LNHNV and CDR2 YYDKDF come from the germline V gene (reference sequence). CDR3 size: 16 residues. V was trimmed by 0 bases and J by 2 bases, leaving 11 bases between them. The CDR3 DNA sequence: TGTGCCACCAGCAGAGATACCGGGTCAGCCTACAATGAGCAGTTCTTC. Residues: CATSRDTGSAYNEQFF.

The chain recombines TRBV28 with TRBJ2-2, with a possible D match to TRBD2 (6 bases). The germline V gene has CDR1 MDHEN and CDR2 SYDVKM. The CDR3 length is 14 residues. V was cut by 9 bases and J by 4 bases, with 15 bases left in between. This chain's CDR3 is CASHGGSGTGELFF. The CDR3 region has the DNA TGTGCCAGTCATGGGGGGAGCGGCACCGGGGAGCTGTTTTTT.

The V gene is TRBV28, the J gene TRBJ2-6; a weak D match, TRBD2 (6 bases). The CDR3 has 19 amino acids. The germline CDR1 and CDR2 sequences are MDHEN and SYDVKM. V lost 5 bases, J lost 0 bases, and 20 bases lay in between. The DNA for the CDR3 is TGTGCCAGCAGTATACTCCGGGACTCCATGGGCTCTGGGGCCAACGTCCTGACTTTC. It encodes CASSILRDSMGSGANVLTF.

This chain uses TRBV7-9 with TRBJ2-1; D is uncertain. The CDR3 contains 14 residues. The germline V and J ends were trimmed by 0 bases and 6 bases, with 9 bases remaining between them. In germline, CDR1 is SEHNR, CDR2 FQNEAQ (reference sequence). In DNA, the CDR3 is TGTGCCAGCAGCTTAGCCGGAGATTTCAATGAGCAGTTCTTC. Translating gives CASSLAGDFNEQFF.

The V and J genes are TRBV10-3 and TRBJ1-2; 9 bases agree with TRBD1. With V trimmed by 2 bases and J by 6 bases, 10 bases remained unmatched. Looked up from germline, CDR1 is ENHRY and CDR2 is SYGVKD. The CDR3 totals 16 residues. The CDR3 region has the DNA TGTGCCATCAGTGAGGAGGGACAGGGCCGAGGGAATGGCTACACCTTC. This translates into CAISEEGQGRGNGYTF.

J is TRBJ1-1 and V is TRBV2; no reliable D call. Germline CDR1 is SNHLY and CDR2 is FYNNEI. V was shortened by 10 bases and J by 1 base, with 16 bases between the two germline ends. This CDR3 is built from 14 residues. CDR3 amino acids: CATAIIRQNTEAFF. The CDR3 bases are TGTGCCACCGCGATTATTAGACAGAACACTGAAGCTTTCTTT. Full variable domain (outside the CDR3, taken from reference TRBV2 and TRBJ1-1): EPEVTQTPSHQVTQMGQEVILRCVPISNHLYFYWYRQILGQKVEFLVSFYNNEISEKSEIFDDQFSVERPDGSNFTLKIRSTKLEDSAMYFCATAIIRQNTEAFFGQGTRLTVV.